These 5 T cell receptor beta chains came from one sample sequenced in a study of T cells after yellow fever vaccination. In TCRdb, the 5' RACE reads were re-called with MiXCR into one record per CDR3 protein. The sample has fewer than 450,000 distinct CDR3 sequences; approximately 10% are singletons. The material was PBMCs, obtained on the day of the first yellow fever vaccination. These TCRs come from a man aged 18 to 35 who received the YFV17D yellow fever vaccine.

The V gene is TRBV10-2, the J gene TRBJ2-2, with 8 nucleotides matching TRBD1. Germline assignment: CDR1 WSHSY and CDR2 SAAADI. V lost 7 bases to trimming and J lost 6 bases; unmatched junction nucleotides: 19. This CDR3 comprises 18 residues. The CDR3 here is CASKGLGQGASLAGELFF. CDR3 bases: TGCGCCAGCAAGGGATTGGGGCAGGGGGCAAGTTTGGCCGGGGAGCTGTTTTTT.

The CDR3: CATPPRDRKETQYF. The CDR3 region has the DNA TGTGCCACCCCGCCCCGGGACCGAAAAGAGACCCAGTACTTC. The chain couples TRBV10-3 to TRBJ2-5; D possibly matches TRBD1 or TRBD2 (5 bases each). The ends were cut back, 10 bases at V and 3 bases at J, with 18 bases in the middle. The CDR3 runs 14 residues. Looked up from germline, CDR1 is ENHRY and CDR2 is SYGVKD.

This clonotype has only a few counts. This chain joins TRBV6-2 or TRBV6-3 and TRBJ2-3; D is perhaps TRBD1 or TRBD2 (5 bases each). Per germline, CDR1 MNHEY and CDR2 SVGEGT. The CDR3 runs 14 residues. V was cut by 8 bases and J by 0 bases, with 12 bases left in between. CDR3 DNA: TGTGCCAGCTTTGGGGGATTGAGCACAGATACGCAGTATTTT. Translated: CASFGGLSTDTQYF.

The CDR3 DNA reads as TGCAGTGCTTTGGCCGGGGTCAATCAGCCCCAGCATTTT. This codes for CSALAGVNQPQHF. The rearrangement links TRBV20-1 to TRBJ1-5; no clear D gene. CDR1 is DFQATT, CDR2 SNEGSKA, per germline (reference sequence). This CDR3 spans 13 amino acids. The germline V and J ends were trimmed by 5 bases and 3 bases, with 11 bases remaining between them.

The V call is TRBV2, the J call TRBJ1-6; D may be TRBD1 (6 bases). Trimming stripped 6 bases from V and 7 bases from J, with 13 bases between. The CDR3 contains 14 residues. Germline V CDR1 and CDR2: SNHLY, FYNNEI. The CDR3 coding sequence is TGTGCCAGCAGCCCCGACAGGAACAATTCACCCCTCCACTTT. Its translation: CASSPDRNNSPLHF.